This TCR beta chain was obtained from a study of T cell responses to AZD1222 COVID-19 vaccine. For the study at large: It was second doses at about 4 or about 12 weeks that were pooled.

Study-wide findings and caveats: Nearly half of spike-specific TCRs reportedly target variant regions that are unmutated in the B.1.351 and B.1.1.7 variants. Spike was spanned by vaccine-associated CD4 TCRs, with dominance at 160-218 and 743-854. The donors showed a predominance of white British ancestry and of females, with possible underestimation of clonal diversity.

With regard to this clone: Its antigen is as yet unknown.

Clones were sequenced by immunoSEQ multiplex PCR, and TCRdb holds only the in-frame ones, with some missing. The table shows about 200,000 clones, with around 90% occurring only once. The CDR3 runs 14 residues. Germline CDR1 is MDHEN and CDR2 is SYDVKM. Trimming pared 10 bases from V and 4 bases from J, leaving 19 bases between. The gene calls are TRBV28 and TRBJ1-2; D unresolved. This TCR came from an adult in good health. Source: peripheral blood, taken on day 0 of AZD1222 vaccination. CDR3: CATLSGEGSYGYTF. In DNA form, the CDR3 reads TGTGCCACCCTGTCCGGGGAGGGTTCCTATGGCTACACCTTC.